This T cell receptor beta chain came from a study of control samples from healthy donors and cancer patients. Clones were read by immunoSEQ multiplex PCR, and TCRdb kept only the in-frame ones, dropping some. Altogether tens of thousands of clones are present, more than 85% being singletons, with the ten largest covering nearly 1.5%. V was trimmed by 4 bases and J by 3 bases, leaving 14 bases between them. This CDR3 has 15 amino acids. Germline assignment: CDR1 SGDLS and CDR2 YYNGEE. Source material: blood. The chain links TRBV9 to TRBJ2-1; tentative D call: TRBD2 (5 bases). This clonotype originated in a woman between 25 and 40 years old in good health. The CDR3 DNA reads as TGTGCCAGCAGCCCCGGGGTGGCGGACTACAATGAGCAGTTCTTC. This sequence encodes CASSPGVADYNEQFF.